A selection of T cell receptor beta chains follows, all from one sample in a study of T-cell reconstitution after alpha-beta-depleted transplantation in children. TCRdb re-called the PCR reads through MiXCR, storing one row per CDR3 protein. The sample has fewer than 700,000 distinct CDR3 sequences; around 13% are singletons. This specimen was PBMCs, mostly from graft donor cells, taken 360 days after TCRalphabeta/CD19-depleted stem cell transplant. These receptors all stem from a male patient aged 10 to 17 who had a stem cell transplant for acute myeloid leukemia, so the T cells may come from the graft donor. Each CDR3 is given with its conserved first and last residue. The order of the fields is V gene, J gene, CDR3 protein.

v_gene: TRBV6-5
j_gene: TRBJ1-3
CDR3aa: CASSYLSGTTRYF

v_gene: TRBV19
j_gene: TRBJ2-7
CDR3aa: CASSMPGQGYYEQYF

v_gene: TRBV3-1
j_gene: TRBJ2-5
CDR3aa: CASSQPQEGERDGETQYF

v_gene: TRBV20-1
j_gene: TRBJ2-2
CDR3aa: CSARLLGRAAGELFF

v_gene: TRBV12-3/TRBV12-4
j_gene: TRBJ2-7
CDR3aa: CASSGLLAGKLYEQYF

v_gene: TRBV29-1
j_gene: TRBJ2-5
CDR3aa: CSVVGWGQGGTQETQYF

v_gene: TRBV10-3
j_gene: TRBJ2-1
CDR3aa: CAITRAGIIGTYNEQFF

v_gene: TRBV28
j_gene: TRBJ2-1
CDR3aa: CASSLRLAGDGLNEQFF

v_gene: TRBV20-1
j_gene: TRBJ2-1
CDR3aa: CSARDYFGSYNEQFF

v_gene: TRBV5-6
j_gene: TRBJ1-1
CDR3aa: CASSSVGAGEAFF

v_gene: TRBV7-9
j_gene: TRBJ1-4
CDR3aa: CASSLAGREDEKLFF

v_gene: TRBV5-1
j_gene: TRBJ2-7
CDR3aa: CASSFGPGGSYEQYF

v_gene: TRBV6-6
j_gene: TRBJ2-7
CDR3aa: CASSRTLSHEQYF

v_gene: TRBV4-3
j_gene: TRBJ2-1
CDR3aa: CASSQDIGSGSYNEQFF

v_gene: TRBV30
j_gene: TRBJ1-5
CDR3aa: CAWSVGFNQPQHF

v_gene: TRBV30
j_gene: TRBJ1-6
CDR3aa: CAWSVRGIENSPLHF

v_gene: TRBV6-5
j_gene: TRBJ2-5
CDR3aa: CASSLHPQETQYF

v_gene: TRBV7-2
j_gene: TRBJ1-5
CDR3aa: CASSEGLGQPQHF

v_gene: TRBV20-1
j_gene: TRBJ2-3
CDR3aa: CSAGLAGYEDTQYF

v_gene: TRBV12-3/TRBV12-4
j_gene: TRBJ2-6
CDR3aa: CASSLYRFTPGANVLTF

v_gene: TRBV29-1
j_gene: TRBJ2-1
CDR3aa: CSVVITGWNEQFF

v_gene: TRBV12-3/TRBV12-4
j_gene: TRBJ2-1
CDR3aa: CASSLSRTRSEQFF

v_gene: TRBV27
j_gene: TRBJ2-1
CDR3aa: CASSLELAGGGSIYNEQSF

v_gene: TRBV24-1
j_gene: TRBJ2-1
CDR3aa: CATSVYGTSGIGSYNEQFF

v_gene: TRBV29-1
j_gene: TRBJ2-5
CDR3aa: CSVPRGAWETQYF

v_gene: TRBV7-2
j_gene: TRBJ2-5
CDR3aa: CASRPLAGVGETQYF

v_gene: TRBV12-3/TRBV12-4
j_gene: TRBJ2-1
CDR3aa: CASSLPPMGVSYNEQFF

v_gene: TRBV20-1
j_gene: TRBJ2-7
CDR3aa: CSARRAVPYEQYF

v_gene: TRBV27
j_gene: TRBJ2-1
CDR3aa: CASSSPPRGMGNEQFF

v_gene: TRBV11-3
j_gene: TRBJ2-1
CDR3aa: CASSLGRTSALRNYNEQFF

v_gene: TRBV7-9
j_gene: TRBJ2-7
CDR3aa: CASNPSEQYF

v_gene: TRBV4-3
j_gene: TRBJ1-1
CDR3aa: CASSQAPGVSGAFF

v_gene: TRBV5-1
j_gene: TRBJ2-2
CDR3aa: CASSLGSRDFGELFF

v_gene: TRBV6-5
j_gene: TRBJ1-2
CDR3aa: CASSYSMGTANYGYTF

v_gene: TRBV6-5
j_gene: TRBJ2-6
CDR3aa: CASSYSSPLTSGANVLTF

v_gene: TRBV20-1
j_gene: TRBJ2-7
CDR3aa: CSAVPGTTSYEQYF

v_gene: TRBV4-3
j_gene: TRBJ2-7
CDR3aa: CASSRTQGAVAYEQYF

v_gene: TRBV7-2
j_gene: TRBJ1-2
CDR3aa: CASSLVGEGVYGYTF

v_gene: TRBV29-1
j_gene: TRBJ1-2
CDR3aa: CSAQVIYRGPNYGYTF

v_gene: TRBV7-8
j_gene: TRBJ2-1
CDR3aa: CASSFHRGLAGVNEQFF

v_gene: TRBV20-1
j_gene: TRBJ2-7
CDR3aa: CSARLSGAYEQYF

v_gene: TRBV5-1
j_gene: TRBJ2-1
CDR3aa: CASSLRLAGPTSSYNEQFF

v_gene: TRBV20-1
j_gene: TRBJ1-3
CDR3aa: CSARDLSGNTIYF

v_gene: TRBV10-3
j_gene: TRBJ2-2
CDR3aa: CAISDRLAGGPGELFF